The clone carrying this T cell receptor (beta chain) turned up a few times. Its cognate antigen is unknown. This record comes from a study of cytomegalovirus exposure and HLA in healthy donors. 60 Vbeta and 13 Jbeta primers were used in PCR. Method: immunoSEQ multiplex PCR; TCRdb's copy keeps in-frame clones and lacks some. The sample has around 200,000 clones, around 88% seen once. General study results and limits: A few chains tied to CMV proved CMV antigen-specific in vitro. Common viral pathogens seemed, in a later analysis, to connect with several of the most significant clusters.

Germline CDR1 is SGHRS and CDR2 is YFSETQ. Trimming left V 1 base short and J 6 bases short, with 10 bases between. This CDR3 is 13 amino acids long. This receptor was identified in a young woman in good health and CMV-seronegative. The sequenced sample consisted of PBMCs. The chain uses TRBV5-1 and TRBJ1-1, with D hard to call. Here the CDR3 DNA reads TGCGCCAGCAGCTTGACGGCGGGCTCTGAAGCTTTCTTT. This sequence encodes CASSLTAGSEAFF. The complete variable domain, with remaining parts taken from reference TRBV5-1 and TRBJ1-1, reads KAGVTQTPRYLIKTRGQQVTLSCSPISGHRSVSWYQQTPGQGLQFLFEYFSETQRNKGNFPGRFSGRQFSNSRSEMNVSTLELGDSALYLCASSLTAGSEAFFGQGTRLTVV.